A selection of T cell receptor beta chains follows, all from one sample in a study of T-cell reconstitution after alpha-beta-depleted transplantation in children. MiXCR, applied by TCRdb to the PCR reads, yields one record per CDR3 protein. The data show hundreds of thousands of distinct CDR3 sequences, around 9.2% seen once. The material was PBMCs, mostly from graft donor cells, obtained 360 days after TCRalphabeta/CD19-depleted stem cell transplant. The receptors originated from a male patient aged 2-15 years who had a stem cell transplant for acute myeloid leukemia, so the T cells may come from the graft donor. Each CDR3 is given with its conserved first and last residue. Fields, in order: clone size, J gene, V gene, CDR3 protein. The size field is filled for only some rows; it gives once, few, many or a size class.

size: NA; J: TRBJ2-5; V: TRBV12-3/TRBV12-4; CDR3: CASSPDSGIETQYF
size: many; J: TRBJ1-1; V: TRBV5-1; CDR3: CASEGHPNTEAFF
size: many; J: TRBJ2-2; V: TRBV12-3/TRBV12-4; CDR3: CASSFGTGELFF
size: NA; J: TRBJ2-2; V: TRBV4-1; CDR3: CASSTLPGQVNTGELFF
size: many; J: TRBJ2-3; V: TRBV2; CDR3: CASSEGDRGLDTQYF
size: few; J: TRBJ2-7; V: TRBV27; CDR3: CASSPPGTSDHEQYF
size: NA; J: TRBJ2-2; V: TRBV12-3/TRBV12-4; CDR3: CASRRAGGAGTGELFF
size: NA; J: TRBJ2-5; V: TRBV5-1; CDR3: CASSQGAGETQYF
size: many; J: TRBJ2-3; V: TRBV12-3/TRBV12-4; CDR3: CASSLVLAGTDTQYF
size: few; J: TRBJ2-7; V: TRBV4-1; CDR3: CASSLAGRDRGYEQYF
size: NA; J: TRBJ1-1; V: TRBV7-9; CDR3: CASSPIGRREAFF
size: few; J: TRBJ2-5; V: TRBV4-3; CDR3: CASSQYLTVKQETQYF
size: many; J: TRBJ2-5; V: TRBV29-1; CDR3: CSVVPSQETQYF
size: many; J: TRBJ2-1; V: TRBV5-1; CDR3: CASSLTFNEQFF
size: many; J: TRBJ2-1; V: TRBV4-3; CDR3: CASSQGGVEYNEQFF
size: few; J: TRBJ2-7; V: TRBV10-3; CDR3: CAISEARGRGQYF
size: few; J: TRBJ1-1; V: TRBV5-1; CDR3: CASSLWGSGEAFF
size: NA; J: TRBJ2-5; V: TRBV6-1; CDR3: CASTSQFPASGRETQYF
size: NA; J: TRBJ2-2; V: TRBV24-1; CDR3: CATSTRQNTGELFF
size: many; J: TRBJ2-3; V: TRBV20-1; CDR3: CSRRQGADTQYF